This T cell receptor beta chain was sequenced in a study of blood T cell repertoires in COVID-19 (dated by TCRdb to 2019 to 2021). Looking at the study overall: The collaborator samples originated in the United States, Italy and Spain and spanned the acute and convalescent phases of COVID-19. The material from the prospective study consisted of cDNA or gDNA derived from T cells, B-cell-depleted T cells, or PBMCs. Deeply sampled blood TCRbeta repertoires from subjects exposed to, actively infected with, or recovered from COVID-19 were included in the dataset. The repertoires were released in a freely available public database meant as a resource for research on the immune response to SARS-CoV-2. Samples were obtained from the ongoing ImmuneRACE study (first 160 participants) and from over 1,000 subjects provided by 6 global collaborators. Sample metadata almost always included a de-identified subject ID, COVID-19 status, age in years and sex. HLA class I and class II types, where available, came from metadata supplied by the sample provider rather than from assay-based typing. Beyond this particular receptor, the publication reports: The quantity of clinical and demographic metadata differed by source and by participant and was supplied without curation.

On this clone itself: Its antigen has not been determined. Base qualities are missing; no much larger clone stands one base away.

TCRbeta CDR3 regions were amplified from genomic DNA by means of the immunoSEQ Assay, a bias-controlled multiplex PCR. The published analysis was carried out like this. Nucleated cell counts per sample were estimated from amplification of reference gene primers within the assay. Sequence reads were collapsed and filtered to measure the absolute abundance of every unique TCRbeta CDR3 rearrangement. For each sample, productive Simpson clonality was calculated as the square root of Simpson's diversity index across productive rearrangements. The table was pulled from immuneACCESS by TCRdb, which kept in-frame rearrangements only. Such tables lose some clones; where checked, under half of the loss comes from unresolved V genes, and the rest has no known cause. V and J calls and clone size are copied from that table; D and trimming were computed from the DNA. Counted in this sample were 100,000 to 150,000 clones; roughly 74% of them appeared once. Roughly 5.5% of the sample lies in the top ten.

The collaborating institutions used their own protocols to collect whole blood in K2EDTA tubes. For TCRbeta analysis, collaborators shipped samples in one of three forms: frozen whole blood, isolated PBMCs, or DNA extracted from either of those sample types. There are 16 amino acids in the CDR3, from cysteine to phenylalanine inclusive. The sequence is cut down to CDR3 DNA, 48 bases in frame from base 1. The junction carries 15 bases between V and J, which are trimmed by 4 bases and 0 bases respectively. CDR1 and CDR2 were assigned from the germline V gene as SGHDN and FVKESK. The receptor chain draws on TRBV14 and TRBJ1-1; 5 matching bases give a weak D call of TRBD1. Sequencing was carried out using peripheral blood. This clonotype was sampled from a man aged 55 to 70 with acute or convalescent COVID-19. The CDR3 corresponds to CASSPQGRTMNTEAFF. The nucleotide sequence is TGTGCCAGCAGCCCCCAGGGCAGAACCATGAACACTGAAGCTTTCTTT. The full variable domain, completed from the reference TRBV14 and TRBJ1-1 proteins outside the CDR3, reads EAGVTQFPSHSVIEKGQTVTLRCDPISGHDNLYWYRRVMGKEIKFLLHFVKESKQDESGMPNNRFLAERTGGTYSTLKVQPAELEDSGVYFCASSPQGRTMNTEAFFGQGTRLTVV.